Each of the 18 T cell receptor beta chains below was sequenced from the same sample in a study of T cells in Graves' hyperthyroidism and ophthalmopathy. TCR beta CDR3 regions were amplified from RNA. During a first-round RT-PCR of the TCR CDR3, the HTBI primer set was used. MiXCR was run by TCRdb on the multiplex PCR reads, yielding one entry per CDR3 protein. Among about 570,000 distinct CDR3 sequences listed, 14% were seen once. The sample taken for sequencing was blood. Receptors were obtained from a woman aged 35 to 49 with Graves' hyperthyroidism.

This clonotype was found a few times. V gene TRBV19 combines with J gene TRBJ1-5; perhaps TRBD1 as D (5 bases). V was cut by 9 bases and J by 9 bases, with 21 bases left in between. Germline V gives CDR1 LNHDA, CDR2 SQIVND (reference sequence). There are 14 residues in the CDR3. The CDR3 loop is CASRRDGIRGPQHF. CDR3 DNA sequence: TGTGCCAGCCGAAGGGACGGAATAAGGGGGCCCCAGCATTTT.

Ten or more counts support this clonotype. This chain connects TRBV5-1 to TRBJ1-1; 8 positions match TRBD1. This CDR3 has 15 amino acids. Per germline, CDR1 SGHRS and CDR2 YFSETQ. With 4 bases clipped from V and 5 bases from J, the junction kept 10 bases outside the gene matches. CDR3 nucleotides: TGCGCCAGCAGCACCGGACAGGGAGGAAAAACTGAAGCTTTCTTT. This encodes CASSTGQGGKTEAFF. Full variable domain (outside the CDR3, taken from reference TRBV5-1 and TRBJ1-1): KAGVTQTPRYLIKTRGQQVTLSCSPISGHRSVSWYQQTPGQGLQFLFEYFSETQRNKGNFPGRFSGRQFSNSRSEMNVSTLELGDSALYLCASSTGQGGKTEAFFGQGTRLTVV.

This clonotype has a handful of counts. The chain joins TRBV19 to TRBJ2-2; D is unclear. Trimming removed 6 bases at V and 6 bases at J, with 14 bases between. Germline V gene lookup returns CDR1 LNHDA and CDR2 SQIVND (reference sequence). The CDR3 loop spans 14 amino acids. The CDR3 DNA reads TGTGCCAGTAGGAGCTCCGTTGGGGCCGGGGAGCTGTTTTTT. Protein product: CASRSSVGAGELFF.

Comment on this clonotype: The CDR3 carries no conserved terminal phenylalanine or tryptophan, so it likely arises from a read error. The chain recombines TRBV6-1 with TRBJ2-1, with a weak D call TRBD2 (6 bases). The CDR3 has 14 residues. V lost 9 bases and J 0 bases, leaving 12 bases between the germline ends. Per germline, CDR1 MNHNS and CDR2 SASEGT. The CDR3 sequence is CASWDSLSYNEQFL. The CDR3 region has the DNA TGTGCCAGTTGGGACTCCCTCTCCTACAATGAGCAGTTCCTC.

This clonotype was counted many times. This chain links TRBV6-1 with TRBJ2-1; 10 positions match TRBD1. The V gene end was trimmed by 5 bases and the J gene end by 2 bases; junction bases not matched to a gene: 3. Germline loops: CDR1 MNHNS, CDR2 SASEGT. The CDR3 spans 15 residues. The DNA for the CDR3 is TGTGCCAGCAGTTCGACAGGGGGCCCCTACAATGAGCAGTTCTTC. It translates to CASSSTGGPYNEQFF.

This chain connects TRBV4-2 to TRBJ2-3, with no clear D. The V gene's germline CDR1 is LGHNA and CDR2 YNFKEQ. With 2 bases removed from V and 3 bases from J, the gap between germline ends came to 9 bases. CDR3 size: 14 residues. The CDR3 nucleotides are TGTGCCAGCAGCCAATCAATCGCAACAGATACGCAGTATTTT. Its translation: CASSQSIATDTQYF.

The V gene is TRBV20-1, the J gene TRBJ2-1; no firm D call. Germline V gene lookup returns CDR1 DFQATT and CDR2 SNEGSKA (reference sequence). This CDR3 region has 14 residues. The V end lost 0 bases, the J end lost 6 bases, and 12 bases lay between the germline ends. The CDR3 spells CSARDVLVLNEQFF. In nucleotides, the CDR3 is TGCAGTGCTAGAGATGTCCTAGTTCTCAATGAGCAGTTCTTC.

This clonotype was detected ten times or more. The CDR3 DNA sequence: TGTGCCAGCAGTTTTTCAGTTTCCTACAATGAGCAGTTCTTC. This codes for CASSFSVSYNEQFF. V gene TRBV27 combines with J gene TRBJ2-1; D call uncertain. Germline CDR1 is MNHEY and CDR2 is SMNVEV (reference sequence). The CDR3 spans 14 residues. Trimming cost V 3 bases and J 1 base, with 7 bases left between them.

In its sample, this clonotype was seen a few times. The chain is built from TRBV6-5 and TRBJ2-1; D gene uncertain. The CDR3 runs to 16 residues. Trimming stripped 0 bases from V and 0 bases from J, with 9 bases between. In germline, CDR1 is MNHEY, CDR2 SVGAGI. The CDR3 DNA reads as TGTGCCAGCAGTTACTCCCTTGACAACTCCTACAATGAGCAGTTCTTC. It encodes CASSYSLDNSYNEQFF.

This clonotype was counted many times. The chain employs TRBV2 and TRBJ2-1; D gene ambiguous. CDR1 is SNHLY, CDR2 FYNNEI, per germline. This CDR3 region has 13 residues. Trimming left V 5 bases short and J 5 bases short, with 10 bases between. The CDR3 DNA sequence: TGTGCCAGCAGTCAGATAAGAGACAATGAGCAGTTCTTC. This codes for CASSQIRDNEQFF. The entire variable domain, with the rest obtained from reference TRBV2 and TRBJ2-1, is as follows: EPEVTQTPSHQVTQMGQEVILRCVPISNHLYFYWYRQILGQKVEFLVSFYNNEISEKSEIFDDQFSVERPDGSNFTLKIRSTKLEDSAMYFCASSQIRDNEQFFGPGTRLTVL.

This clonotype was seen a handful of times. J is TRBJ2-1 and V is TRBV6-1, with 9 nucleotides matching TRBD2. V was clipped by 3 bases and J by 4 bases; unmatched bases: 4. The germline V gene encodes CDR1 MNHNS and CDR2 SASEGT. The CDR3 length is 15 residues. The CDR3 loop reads CASSDGSGSYNEQFF. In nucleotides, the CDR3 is TGTGCCAGCAGTGACGGTAGCGGGAGTTACAATGAGCAGTTCTTC.

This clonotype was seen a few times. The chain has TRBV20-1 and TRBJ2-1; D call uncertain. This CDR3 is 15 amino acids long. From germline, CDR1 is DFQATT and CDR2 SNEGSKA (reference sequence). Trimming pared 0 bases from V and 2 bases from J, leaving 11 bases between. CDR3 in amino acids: CSAREMMSTYNEQFF. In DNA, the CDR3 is TGCAGTGCTAGAGAGATGATGTCGACCTACAATGAGCAGTTCTTC.

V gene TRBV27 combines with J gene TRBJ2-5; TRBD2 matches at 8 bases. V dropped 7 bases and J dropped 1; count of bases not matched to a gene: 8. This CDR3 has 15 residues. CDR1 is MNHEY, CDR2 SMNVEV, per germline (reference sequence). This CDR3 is CASKLAEPLQETQYF. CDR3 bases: TGTGCCAGCAAACTAGCGGAGCCCCTCCAAGAGACCCAGTACTTC.

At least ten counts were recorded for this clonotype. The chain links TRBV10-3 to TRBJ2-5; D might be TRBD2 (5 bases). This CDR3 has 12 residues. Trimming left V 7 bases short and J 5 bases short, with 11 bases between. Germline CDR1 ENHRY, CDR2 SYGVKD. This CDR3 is CAITDGGETQYF. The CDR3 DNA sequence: TGTGCCATCACTGACGGCGGGGAGACCCAGTACTTC.

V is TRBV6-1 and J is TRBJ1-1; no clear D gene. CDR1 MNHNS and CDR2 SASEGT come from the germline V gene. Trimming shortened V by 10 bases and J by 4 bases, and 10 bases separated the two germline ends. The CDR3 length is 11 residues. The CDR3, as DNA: TGTGCCATCGCCCGGTCCACTGAAGCTTTCTTT. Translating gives CAIARSTEAFF.

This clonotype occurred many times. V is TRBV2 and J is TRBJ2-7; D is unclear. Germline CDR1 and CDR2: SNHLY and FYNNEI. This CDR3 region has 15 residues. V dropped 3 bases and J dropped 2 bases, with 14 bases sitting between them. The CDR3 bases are TGTGCCAGCAGTGATCCGGATCTTACAGCCTACGAGCAGTACTTC. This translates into CASSDPDLTAYEQYF.

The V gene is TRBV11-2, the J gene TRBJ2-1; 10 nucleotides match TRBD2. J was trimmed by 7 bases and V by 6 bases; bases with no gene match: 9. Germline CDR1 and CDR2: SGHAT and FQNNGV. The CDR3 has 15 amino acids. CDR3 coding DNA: TGTGCCAGCAGTAGAGCTAGCGGGAGTGAAAATGAGCAGTTCTTC. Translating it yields CASSRASGSENEQFF.

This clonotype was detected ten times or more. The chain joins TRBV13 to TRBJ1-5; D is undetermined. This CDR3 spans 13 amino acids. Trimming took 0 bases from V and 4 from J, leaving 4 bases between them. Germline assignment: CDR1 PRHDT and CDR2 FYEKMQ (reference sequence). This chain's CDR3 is CASSLGLNQPQHF. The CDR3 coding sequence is TGTGCCAGCAGCTTAGGCCTGAATCAGCCCCAGCATTTT.